A selection of T cell receptor beta chains follows, all from one sample in a study of T cells after yellow fever vaccination. TCRdb fed the 5' RACE reads into MiXCR, producing one record per CDR3 protein. The sample holds a few hundred thousand distinct CDR3 sequences; 15% to 20% are singletons and the top ten take 14%. Sequenced material: PBMCs, taken 15 days after the yellow fever booster vaccination. The receptors were sampled from a man younger than 40 who received the YFV17D yellow fever vaccine. Each CDR3 is given with its conserved first and last residue. D genes are given only for firm matches. Part of the rows lack a size; the others show once, few, many or a class for expanded clones.

>TRBJ2-3|TRBV5-1|.|.
CASSPNPTSITDTQYF
TGCGCCAGCAGCCCCAACCCAACTAGTATCACAGATACGCAGTATTTT
>TRBJ1-5|TRBV6-5|.|few
CASSYSGRSNQPQHF
TGTGCCAGCAGTTACTCGGGGCGGAGCAATCAGCCCCAGCATTTT
>TRBJ2-7|TRBV14|TRBD1|.
CASGQGAGYEQYF
TGTGCCAGCGGACAGGGGGCTGGATACGAGCAGTACTTC
>TRBJ2-1|TRBV7-2|.|.
CASSLIFPYNEQFF
TGTGCCAGCAGCCTGATTTTTCCCTACAATGAGCAGTTCTTC
>TRBJ2-2|TRBV3-1|TRBD2|.
CASSQQARGTRNTGELFF
TGTGCCAGCAGCCAACAAGCGAGAGGGACTAGAAACACCGGGGAGCTGTTTTTT
>TRBJ1-4|TRBV20-1|.|few
CSARGATGSGEKLFF
TGCAGTGCTAGAGGCGCCACAGGGTCAGGAGAAAAACTGTTTTTT
>TRBJ2-7|TRBV5-6|.|.
CASQFVGTSGEQYF
TGTGCCAGTCAGTTCGTGGGTACATCGGGGGAGCAGTACTTC
>TRBJ1-5|TRBV19|.|few
CASSIPGGVQPQHF
TGTGCCAGTAGTATACCTGGAGGGGTTCAGCCCCAGCATTTT
>TRBJ2-1|TRBV4-3|.|.
CASSRPDRNNEQFF
TGCGCCAGCAGCCGGCCCGACAGGAACAATGAGCAGTTCTTC
>TRBJ2-1|TRBV12-3/TRBV12-4|TRBD2|many
CASSLASGKSYNEQFF
TGTGCCAGCAGTTTGGCTAGCGGGAAGTCCTACAATGAGCAGTTCTTC
>TRBJ2-5|TRBV20-1|.|.
CSAQPRTLRETQYF
TGCAGTGCCCAACCGAGGACTCTGCGCGAGACCCAGTACTTC
>TRBJ2-2|TRBV5-6|.|few
CASSLLQGSTGELFF
TGTGCCAGCAGCTTGCTTCAGGGAAGCACCGGGGAGCTGTTTTTT
>TRBJ2-1|TRBV30|TRBD2|.
CAWSVLSSGNYNEQFF
TGTGCCTGGAGTGTACTCTCCAGCGGGAACTACAATGAGCAGTTCTTC
>TRBJ2-7|TRBV28|.|.
CASSGTQDEQYF
TGTGCCAGCAGTGGTACCCAAGACGAGCAGTACTTC
>TRBJ2-5|TRBV12-3/TRBV12-4|TRBD1|.
CASSPTGGWETQYF
TGTGCCAGCAGCCCTACAGGGGGCTGGGAGACCCAGTACTTC
>TRBJ2-5|TRBV20-1|.|.
CSARSYGTQYF
TGCAGTGCTAGAAGTTACGGGACCCAGTACTTC
>TRBJ2-6|TRBV12-3/TRBV12-4|.|.
CASSSHRVSGANVLTF
TGTGCCAGCAGTTCCCACAGGGTGTCGGGGGCCAACGTCCTGACTTTC
>TRBJ1-5|TRBV29-1|.|few
CSVDEDGQPQHF
TGCAGCGTTGACGAGGACGGTCAGCCCCAGCATTTT
>TRBJ2-1|TRBV5-1|.|.
CASRGGLTYNEQFF
TGCGCCAGCAGAGGCGGACTGACCTACAATGAGCAGTTCTTC
>TRBJ1-1|TRBV3-1|.|.
CASSQGRANTEAFF
TGTGCCAGCAGCCAAGGGAGAGCGAACACTGAAGCTTTCTTT
>TRBJ2-7|TRBV20-1|TRBD2|.
CSAGGAINEQYF
TGCAGTGCCGGGGGGGCAATAAACGAGCAGTACTTC